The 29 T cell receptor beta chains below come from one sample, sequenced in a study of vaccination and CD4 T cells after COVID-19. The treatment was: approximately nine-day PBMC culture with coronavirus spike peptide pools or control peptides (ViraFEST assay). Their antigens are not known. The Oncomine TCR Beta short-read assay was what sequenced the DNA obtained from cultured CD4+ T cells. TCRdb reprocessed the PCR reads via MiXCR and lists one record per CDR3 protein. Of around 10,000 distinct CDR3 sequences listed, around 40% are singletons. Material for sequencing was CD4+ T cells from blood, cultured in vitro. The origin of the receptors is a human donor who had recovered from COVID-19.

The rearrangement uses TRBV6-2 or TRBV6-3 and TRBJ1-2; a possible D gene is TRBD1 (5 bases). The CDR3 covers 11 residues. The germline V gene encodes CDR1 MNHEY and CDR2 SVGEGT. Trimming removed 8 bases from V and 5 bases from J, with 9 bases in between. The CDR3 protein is CASSQGYGYTF. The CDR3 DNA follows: TGTGCCAGCTCTCAGGGATATGGCTACACCTTC.

As DNA, the CDR3 is TGTGCCAGCACATCATCCGGGACAGGGGGCTCAGATACGCAGTATTTT. Translation: CASTSSGTGGSDTQYF. This chain joins TRBV6-1 and TRBJ2-3; TRBD1 matches 12 bases. The CDR3 is made up of 16 amino acids. V was clipped by 7 bases and J by 4 bases; unmatched bases: 9. CDR1 MNHNS and CDR2 SASEGT come from the germline V gene.

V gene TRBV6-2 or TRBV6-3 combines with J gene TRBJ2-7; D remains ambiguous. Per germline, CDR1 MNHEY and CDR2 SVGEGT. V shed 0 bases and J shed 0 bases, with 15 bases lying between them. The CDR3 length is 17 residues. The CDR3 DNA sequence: TGTGCCAGCAGTTACTCGATAATGTTAGGGAACTCCTACGAGCAGTACTTC. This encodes CASSYSIMLGNSYEQYF.

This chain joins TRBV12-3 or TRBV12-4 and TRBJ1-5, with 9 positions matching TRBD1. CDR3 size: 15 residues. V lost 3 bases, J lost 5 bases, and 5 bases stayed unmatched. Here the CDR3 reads CASSFFWTGDQPQHF. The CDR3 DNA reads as TGTGCCAGCAGTTTCTTCTGGACAGGGGATCAGCCCCAGCATTTT.

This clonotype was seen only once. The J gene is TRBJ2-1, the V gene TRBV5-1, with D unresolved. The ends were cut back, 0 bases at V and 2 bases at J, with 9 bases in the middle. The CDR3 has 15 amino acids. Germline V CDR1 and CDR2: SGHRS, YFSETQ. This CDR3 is CASSLDPKTYNEQFF. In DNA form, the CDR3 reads TGCGCCAGCAGCTTGGACCCAAAAACCTACAATGAGCAGTTCTTC.

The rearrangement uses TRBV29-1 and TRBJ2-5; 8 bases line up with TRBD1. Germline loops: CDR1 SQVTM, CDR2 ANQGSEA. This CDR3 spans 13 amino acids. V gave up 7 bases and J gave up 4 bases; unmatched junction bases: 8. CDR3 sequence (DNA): TGCAGCGGGGGGACAGGAGTCCGAGAGACCCAGTACTTC. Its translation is CSGGTGVRETQYF.

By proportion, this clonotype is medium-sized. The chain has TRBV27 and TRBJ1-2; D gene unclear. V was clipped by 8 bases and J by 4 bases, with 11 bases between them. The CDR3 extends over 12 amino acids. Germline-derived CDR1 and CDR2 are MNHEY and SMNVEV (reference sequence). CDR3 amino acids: CASGDGVYGYTF. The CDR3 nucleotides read TGTGCCAGCGGTGACGGAGTCTATGGCTACACCTTC.

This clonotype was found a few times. The CDR3 reads CASSSHTGGRGGNTIYF. The CDR3 coding sequence is TGTGCCAGCAGTTCACACACCGGGGGGAGGGGTGGAAACACCATATATTTT. This chain connects TRBV12-3 or TRBV12-4 to TRBJ1-3, with a tentative D call TRBD1 (5 bases). Trimming pared 4 bases from V and 3 bases from J, leaving 19 bases between. This CDR3 has 17 amino acids.

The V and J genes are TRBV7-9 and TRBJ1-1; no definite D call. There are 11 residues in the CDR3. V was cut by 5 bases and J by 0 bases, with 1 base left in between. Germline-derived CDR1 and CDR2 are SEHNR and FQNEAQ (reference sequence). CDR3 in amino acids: CASSLNTEAFF. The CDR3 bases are TGTGCCAGCAGCCTGAACACTGAAGCTTTCTTT.

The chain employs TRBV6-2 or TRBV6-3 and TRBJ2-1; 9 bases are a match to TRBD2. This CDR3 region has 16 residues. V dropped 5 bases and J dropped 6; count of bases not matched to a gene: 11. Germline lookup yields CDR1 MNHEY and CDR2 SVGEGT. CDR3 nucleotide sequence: TGTGCCAGCAGTCCCCATAGCGGGGGACCCGCCAATGAGCAGTTCTTC. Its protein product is CASSPHSGGPANEQFF.

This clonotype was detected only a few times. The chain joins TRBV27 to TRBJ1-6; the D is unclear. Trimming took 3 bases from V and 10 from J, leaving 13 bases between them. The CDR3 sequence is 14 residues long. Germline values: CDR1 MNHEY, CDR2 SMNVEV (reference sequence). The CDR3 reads CASSLPLEGSPLHF. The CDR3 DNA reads TGTGCCAGCAGTTTGCCCCTCGAAGGCTCACCCCTCCACTTT.

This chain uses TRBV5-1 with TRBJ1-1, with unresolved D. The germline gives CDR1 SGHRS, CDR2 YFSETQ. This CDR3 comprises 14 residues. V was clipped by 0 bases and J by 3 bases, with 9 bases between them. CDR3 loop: CASSLVRLDTEAFF. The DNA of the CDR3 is TGCGCCAGCAGCTTGGTCAGGTTGGACACTGAAGCTTTCTTT.

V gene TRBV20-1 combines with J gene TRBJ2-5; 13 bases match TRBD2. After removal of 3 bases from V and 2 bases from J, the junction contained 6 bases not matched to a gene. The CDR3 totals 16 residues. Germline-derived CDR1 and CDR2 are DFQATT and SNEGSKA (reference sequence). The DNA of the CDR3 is TGCAGTGCTAGTCGGACTAGCGGGGGCCCACAAGAGACCCAGTACTTC. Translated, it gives CSASRTSGGPQETQYF.

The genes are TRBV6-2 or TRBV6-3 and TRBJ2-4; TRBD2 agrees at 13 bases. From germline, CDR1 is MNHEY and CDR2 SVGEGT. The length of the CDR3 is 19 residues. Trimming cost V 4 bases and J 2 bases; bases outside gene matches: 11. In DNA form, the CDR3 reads TGTGCCAGCAGTTCGGGACTAGCGGGGTTCGTAGGAACCAAAAACATTCAGTACTTC. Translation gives CASSSGLAGFVGTKNIQYF.

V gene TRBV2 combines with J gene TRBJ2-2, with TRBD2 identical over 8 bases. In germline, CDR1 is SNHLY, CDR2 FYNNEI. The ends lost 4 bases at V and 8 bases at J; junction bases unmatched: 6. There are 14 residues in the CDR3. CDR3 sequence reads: CASSGLATGGELFF. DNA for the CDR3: TGTGCCAGCAGTGGACTAGCGACAGGTGGGGAGCTGTTTTTT.

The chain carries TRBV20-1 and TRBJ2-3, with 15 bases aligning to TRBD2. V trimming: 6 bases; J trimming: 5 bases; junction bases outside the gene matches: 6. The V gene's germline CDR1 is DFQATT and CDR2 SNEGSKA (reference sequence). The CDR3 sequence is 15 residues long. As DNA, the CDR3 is TGCAGTGCCCGCGGGACTAGCGGGGGGCGAGATACGCAGTATTTT. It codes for CSARGTSGGRDTQYF.

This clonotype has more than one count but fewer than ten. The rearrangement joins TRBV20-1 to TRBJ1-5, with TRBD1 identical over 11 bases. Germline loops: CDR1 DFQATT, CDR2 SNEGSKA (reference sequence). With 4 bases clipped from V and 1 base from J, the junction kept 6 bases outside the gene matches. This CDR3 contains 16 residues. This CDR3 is CSATNRDRGSNQPQHF. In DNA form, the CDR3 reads TGCAGTGCTACGAACCGGGACAGGGGGAGCAATCAGCCCCAGCATTTT.

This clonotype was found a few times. The chain's CDR3 is CASSLGQLVGYTF. Here the CDR3 DNA reads TGTGCCAGCAGCTTAGGGCAGCTGGTTGGCTACACCTTC. This sequence joins TRBV7-2 and TRBJ1-2; no definite D call. V lost 1 base to trimming and J lost 7 bases, with 10 bases between them. This CDR3 spans 13 amino acids. Germline V gene data show CDR1 as SGHTA and CDR2 as FQGNSA.

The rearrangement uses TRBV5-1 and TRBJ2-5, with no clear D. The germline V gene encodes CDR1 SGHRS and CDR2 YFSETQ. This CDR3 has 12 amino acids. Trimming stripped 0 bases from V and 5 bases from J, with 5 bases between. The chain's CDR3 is CASSLEWETQYF. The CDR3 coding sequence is TGCGCCAGCAGCTTGGAGTGGGAGACCCAGTACTTC.

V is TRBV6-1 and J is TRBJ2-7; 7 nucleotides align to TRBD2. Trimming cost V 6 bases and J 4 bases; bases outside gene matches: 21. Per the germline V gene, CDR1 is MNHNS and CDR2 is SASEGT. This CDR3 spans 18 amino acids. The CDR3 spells CASRLPLAAAANPYEQYF. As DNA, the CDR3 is TGTGCCAGCAGGCTCCCGCTAGCGGCGGCCGCCAATCCTTACGAGCAGTACTTC.

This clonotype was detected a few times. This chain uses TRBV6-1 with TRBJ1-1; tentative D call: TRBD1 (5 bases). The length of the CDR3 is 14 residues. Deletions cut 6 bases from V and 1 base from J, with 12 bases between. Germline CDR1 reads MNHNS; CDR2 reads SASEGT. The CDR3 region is CASRLGVSNTEAFF. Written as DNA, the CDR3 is TGTGCCAGCAGGCTGGGGGTCTCGAACACTGAAGCTTTCTTT.

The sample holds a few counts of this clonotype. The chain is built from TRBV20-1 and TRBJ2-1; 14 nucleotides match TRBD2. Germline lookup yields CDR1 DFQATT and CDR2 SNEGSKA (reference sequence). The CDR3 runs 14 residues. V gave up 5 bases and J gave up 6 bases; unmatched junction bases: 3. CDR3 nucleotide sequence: TGCAGTGCTTCGACTAGCGGGGGGGCCAATGAGCAGTTCTTC. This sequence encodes CSASTSGGANEQFF.

CDR3 amino acids: CSAQTGRLTEAFF. The CDR3 DNA sequence: TGCAGTGCTCAGACAGGGAGGTTGACTGAAGCTTTCTTT. The chain couples TRBV20-1 to TRBJ1-1, with TRBD1 matching 7 bases. This CDR3 is built from 13 residues. The V segment lost 5 bases and the J segment 5 bases; nucleotides outside the gene matches: 8. CDR1 and CDR2 (germline): DFQATT, SNEGSKA (reference sequence).

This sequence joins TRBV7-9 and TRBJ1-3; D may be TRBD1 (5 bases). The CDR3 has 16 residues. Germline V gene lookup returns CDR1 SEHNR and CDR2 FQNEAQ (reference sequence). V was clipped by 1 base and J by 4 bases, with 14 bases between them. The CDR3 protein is CASSLGDWRGGNTIYF. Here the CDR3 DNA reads TGTGCCAGCAGCTTAGGCGACTGGCGGGGCGGAAACACCATATATTTT.

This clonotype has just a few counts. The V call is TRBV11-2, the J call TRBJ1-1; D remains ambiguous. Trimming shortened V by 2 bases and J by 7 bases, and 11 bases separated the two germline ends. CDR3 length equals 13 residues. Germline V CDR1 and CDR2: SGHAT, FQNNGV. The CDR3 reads CASSLPGPGEAFF. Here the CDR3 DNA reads TGTGCCAGCAGCTTACCCGGCCCGGGTGAAGCTTTCTTT.

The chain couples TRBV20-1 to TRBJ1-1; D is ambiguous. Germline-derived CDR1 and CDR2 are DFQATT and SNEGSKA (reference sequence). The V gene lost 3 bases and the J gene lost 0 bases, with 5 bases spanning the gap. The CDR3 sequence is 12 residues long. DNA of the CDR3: TGCAGTGCTAGGACGGTGAACACTGAAGCTTTCTTT. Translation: CSARTVNTEAFF.

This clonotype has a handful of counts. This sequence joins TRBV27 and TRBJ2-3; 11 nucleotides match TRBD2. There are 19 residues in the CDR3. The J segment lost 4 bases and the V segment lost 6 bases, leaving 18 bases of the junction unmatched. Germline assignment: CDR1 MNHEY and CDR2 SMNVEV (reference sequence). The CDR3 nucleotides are TGTGCCAGCAGACCCTTTGCGGTAGCGGGGGGGGGTCACGCAGATACGCAGTATTTT. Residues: CASRPFAVAGGGHADTQYF.

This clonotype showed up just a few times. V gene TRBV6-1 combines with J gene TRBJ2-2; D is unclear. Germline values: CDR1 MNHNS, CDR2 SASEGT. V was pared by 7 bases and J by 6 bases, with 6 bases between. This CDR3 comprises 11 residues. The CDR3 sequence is CASKRAGELFF. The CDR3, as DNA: TGTGCCAGCAAAAGGGCCGGGGAGCTGTTTTTT.

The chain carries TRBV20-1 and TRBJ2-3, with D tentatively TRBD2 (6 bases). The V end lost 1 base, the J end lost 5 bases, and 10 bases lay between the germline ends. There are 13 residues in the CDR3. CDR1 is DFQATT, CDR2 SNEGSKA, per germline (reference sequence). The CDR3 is CSARVGGGDTQYF. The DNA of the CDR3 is TGCAGTGCTAGAGTTGGGGGAGGAGATACGCAGTATTTT.